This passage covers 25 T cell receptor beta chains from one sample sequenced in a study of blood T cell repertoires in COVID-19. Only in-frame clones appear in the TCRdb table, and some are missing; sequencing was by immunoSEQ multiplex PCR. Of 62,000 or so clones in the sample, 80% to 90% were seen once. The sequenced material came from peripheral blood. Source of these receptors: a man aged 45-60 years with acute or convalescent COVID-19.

The CDR3 is CASQDSSYNEQFF. As DNA, the CDR3 is TGTGCCTCTCAGGACAGTTCCTACAATGAGCAGTTCTTC. The chain is built from TRBV24-1 and TRBJ2-1; a possible D gene is TRBD1 (6 bases). Deletions cut 12 bases from V and 1 base from J, with 12 bases between. The germline gives CDR1 KGHDR, CDR2 SFDVKD. The CDR3 loop spans 13 amino acids.

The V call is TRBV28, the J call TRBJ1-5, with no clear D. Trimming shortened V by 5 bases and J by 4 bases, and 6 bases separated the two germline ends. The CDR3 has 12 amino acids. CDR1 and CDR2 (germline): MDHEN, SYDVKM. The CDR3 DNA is TGTGCCAGCAGTGTCCTAAATCAGCCCCAGCATTTT. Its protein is CASSVLNQPQHF. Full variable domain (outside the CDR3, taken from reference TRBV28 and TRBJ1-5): DVKVTQSSRYLVKRTGEKVFLECVQDMDHENMFWYRQDPGLGLRLIYFSYDVKMKEKGDIPEGYSVSREKKERFSLILESASTNQTSMYLCASSVLNQPQHFGDGTRLSIL.

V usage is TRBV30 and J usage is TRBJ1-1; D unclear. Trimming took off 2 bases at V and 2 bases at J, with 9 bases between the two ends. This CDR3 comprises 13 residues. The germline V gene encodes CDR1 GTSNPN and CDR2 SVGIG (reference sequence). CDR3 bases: TGTGCCTGGAGTCCAGGACTAAACACTGAAGCTTTCTTT. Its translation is CAWSPGLNTEAFF.

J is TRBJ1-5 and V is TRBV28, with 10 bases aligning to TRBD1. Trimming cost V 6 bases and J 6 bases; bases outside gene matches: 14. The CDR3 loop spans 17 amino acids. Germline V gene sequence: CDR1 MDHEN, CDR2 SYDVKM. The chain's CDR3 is CASSSGGSGTGVQPQHF. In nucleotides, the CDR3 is TGTGCCAGCAGCTCAGGGGGTTCCGGGACAGGGGTTCAGCCCCAGCATTTT.

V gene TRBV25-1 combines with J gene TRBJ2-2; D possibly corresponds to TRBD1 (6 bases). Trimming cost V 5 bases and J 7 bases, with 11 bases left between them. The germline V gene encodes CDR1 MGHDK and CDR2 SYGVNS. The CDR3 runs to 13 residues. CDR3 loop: CASSFLGGGELFF. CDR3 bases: TGTGCCAGCAGTTTTCTAGGGGGCGGGGAGCTGTTTTTT.

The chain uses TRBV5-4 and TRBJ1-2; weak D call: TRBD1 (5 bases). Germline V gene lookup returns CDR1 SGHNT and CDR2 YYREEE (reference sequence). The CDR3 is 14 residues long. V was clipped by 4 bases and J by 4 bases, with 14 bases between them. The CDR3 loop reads CASSAGQGIYGYTF. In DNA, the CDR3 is TGTGCCAGCAGCGCTGGACAAGGGATCTATGGCTACACCTTC.

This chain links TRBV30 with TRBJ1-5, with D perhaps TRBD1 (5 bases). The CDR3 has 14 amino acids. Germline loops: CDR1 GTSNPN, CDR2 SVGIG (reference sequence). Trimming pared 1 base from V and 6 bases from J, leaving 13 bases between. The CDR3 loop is CAWSGGGNRQPQHF. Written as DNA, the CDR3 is TGTGCCTGGAGTGGGGGGGGGAACCGTCAGCCCCAGCATTTT.

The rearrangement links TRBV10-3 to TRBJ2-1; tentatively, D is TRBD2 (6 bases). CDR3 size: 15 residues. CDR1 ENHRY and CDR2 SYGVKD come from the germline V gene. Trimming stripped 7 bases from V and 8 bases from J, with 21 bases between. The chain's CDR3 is CAITEGLGGKDEQFF. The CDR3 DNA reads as TGTGCCATCACCGAAGGGTTGGGCGGGAAGGATGAGCAGTTCTTC.

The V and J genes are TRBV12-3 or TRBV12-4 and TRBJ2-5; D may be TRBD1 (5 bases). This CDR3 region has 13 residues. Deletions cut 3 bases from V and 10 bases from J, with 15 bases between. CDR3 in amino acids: CASSFGHHRNQYF. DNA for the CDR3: TGTGCCAGCAGTTTTGGTCACCACAGGAACCAGTACTTC.

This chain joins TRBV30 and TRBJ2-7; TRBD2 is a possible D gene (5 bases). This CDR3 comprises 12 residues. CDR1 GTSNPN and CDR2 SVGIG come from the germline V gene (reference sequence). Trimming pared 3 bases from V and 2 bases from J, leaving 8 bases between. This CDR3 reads CAWRTGTYEQYF. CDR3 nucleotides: TGTGCCTGGAGGACGGGAACCTACGAGCAGTACTTC. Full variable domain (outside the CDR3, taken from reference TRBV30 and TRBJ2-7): SQTIHQWPATLVQPVGSPLSLECTVEGTSNPNLYWYRQAAGRGLQLLFYSVGIGQISSEVPQNLSASRPQDRQFILSSKKLLLSDSGFYLCAWRTGTYEQYFGPGTRLTVT.

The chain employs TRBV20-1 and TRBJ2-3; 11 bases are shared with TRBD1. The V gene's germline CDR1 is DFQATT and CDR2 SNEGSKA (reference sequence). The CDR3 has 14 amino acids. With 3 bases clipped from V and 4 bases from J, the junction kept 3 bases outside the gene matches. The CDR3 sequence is CSASGQGAADTQYF. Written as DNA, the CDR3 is TGCAGTGCTAGTGGACAGGGGGCCGCAGATACGCAGTATTTT.

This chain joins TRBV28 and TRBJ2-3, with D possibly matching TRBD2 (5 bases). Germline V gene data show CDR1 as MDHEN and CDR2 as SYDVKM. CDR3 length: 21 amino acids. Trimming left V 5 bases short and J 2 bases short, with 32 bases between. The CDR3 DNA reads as TGTGCCAGCAGTCCACCCGCGGGTGAGGAAGGGTTAAAAGACCACACAGATACGCAGTATTTT. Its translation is CASSPPAGEEGLKDHTDTQYF.

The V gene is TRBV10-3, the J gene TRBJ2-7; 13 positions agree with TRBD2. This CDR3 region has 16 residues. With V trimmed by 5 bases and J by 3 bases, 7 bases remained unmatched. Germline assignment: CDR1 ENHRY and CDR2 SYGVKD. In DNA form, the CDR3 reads TGTGCCATCAGTAGTGGGACTAGCGGGGTCTTCTACGAGCAGTACTTC. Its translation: CAISSGTSGVFYEQYF.

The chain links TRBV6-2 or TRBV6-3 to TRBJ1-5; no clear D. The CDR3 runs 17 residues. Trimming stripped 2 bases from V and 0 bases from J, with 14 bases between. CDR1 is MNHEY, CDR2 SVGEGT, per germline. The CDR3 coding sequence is TGTGCCAGCAGTTACGCCCGTGGCCAGAATAGCAATCAGCCCCAGCATTTT. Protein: CASSYARGQNSNQPQHF.

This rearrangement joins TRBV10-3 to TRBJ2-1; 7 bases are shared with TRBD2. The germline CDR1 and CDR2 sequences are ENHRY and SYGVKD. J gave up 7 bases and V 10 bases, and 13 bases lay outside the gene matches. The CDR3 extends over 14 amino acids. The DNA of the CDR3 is TGTGCCACCGAGTCGGCTAGCGGAGTTAATGAGCAGTTCTTC. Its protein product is CATESASGVNEQFF.

The DNA for the CDR3 is TGTGCCAGCTCACCTTCGACAGGAAAAAATAATTCACCCCTCCACTTT. This codes for CASSPSTGKNNSPLHF. The gene calls are TRBV18 and TRBJ1-6; weak D call: TRBD1 (6 bases). The germline V gene encodes CDR1 KGHSH and CDR2 LQKENI. Trimming removed 3 bases from V and 5 bases from J, with 14 bases in between. The CDR3 covers 16 residues. The full variable domain, rest sourced from reference TRBV18 and TRBJ1-6, is NAGVMQNPRHLVRRRGQEARLRCSPMKGHSHVYWYRQLPEEGLKFMVYLQKENIIDESGMPKERFSAEFPKEGPSILRIQQVVRGDSAAYFCASSPSTGKNNSPLHFGNGTRLTVT.

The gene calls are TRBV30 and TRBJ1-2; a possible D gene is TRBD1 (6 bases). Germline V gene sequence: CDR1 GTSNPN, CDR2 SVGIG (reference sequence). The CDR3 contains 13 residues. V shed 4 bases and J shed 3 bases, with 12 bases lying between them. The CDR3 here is CAWTIQGHYGYTF. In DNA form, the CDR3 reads TGTGCCTGGACTATACAGGGACACTATGGCTACACCTTC.

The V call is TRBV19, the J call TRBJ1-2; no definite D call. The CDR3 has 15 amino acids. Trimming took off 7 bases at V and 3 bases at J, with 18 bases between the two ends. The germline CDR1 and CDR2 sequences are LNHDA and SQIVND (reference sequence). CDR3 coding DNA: TGTGCCAGTACCGTAGGGTGGAAGGAGGACTATGGCTACACCTTC. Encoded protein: CASTVGWKEDYGYTF.

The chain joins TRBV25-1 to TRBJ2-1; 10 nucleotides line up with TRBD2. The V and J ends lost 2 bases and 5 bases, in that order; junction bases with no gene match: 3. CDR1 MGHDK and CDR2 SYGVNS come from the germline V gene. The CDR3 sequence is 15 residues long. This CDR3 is CASSESLAGDNEQFF. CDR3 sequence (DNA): TGTGCCAGCAGTGAAAGCCTAGCGGGAGACAATGAGCAGTTCTTC.

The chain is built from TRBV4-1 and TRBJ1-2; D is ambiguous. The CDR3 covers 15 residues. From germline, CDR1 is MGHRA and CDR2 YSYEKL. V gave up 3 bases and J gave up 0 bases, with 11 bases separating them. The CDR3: CASSQGGHSNYGYTF. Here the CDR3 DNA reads TGCGCCAGCAGCCAGGGCGGGCACTCTAACTATGGCTACACCTTC.

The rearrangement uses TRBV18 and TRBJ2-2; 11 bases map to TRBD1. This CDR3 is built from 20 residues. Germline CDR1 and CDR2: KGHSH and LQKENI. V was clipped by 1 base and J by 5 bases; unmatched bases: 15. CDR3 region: CASSPRSAGRTGGRTGELFF. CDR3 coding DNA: TGTGCCAGCTCACCACGGAGCGCCGGGAGGACAGGGGGCCGGACCGGGGAGCTGTTTTTT.

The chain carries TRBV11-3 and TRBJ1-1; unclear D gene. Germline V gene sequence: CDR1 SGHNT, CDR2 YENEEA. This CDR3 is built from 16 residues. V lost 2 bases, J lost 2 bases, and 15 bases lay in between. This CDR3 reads CASSLPPWGGNTEAFF. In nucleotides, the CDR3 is TGTGCCAGCAGCTTACCGCCTTGGGGAGGTAACACTGAAGCTTTCTTT.

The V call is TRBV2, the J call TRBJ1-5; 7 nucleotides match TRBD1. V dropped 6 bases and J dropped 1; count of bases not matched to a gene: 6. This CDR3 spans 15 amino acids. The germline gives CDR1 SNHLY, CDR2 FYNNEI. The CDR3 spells CASRRQGGSNQPQHF. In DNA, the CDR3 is TGTGCCAGCAGGCGACAGGGTGGGAGCAATCAGCCCCAGCATTTT.

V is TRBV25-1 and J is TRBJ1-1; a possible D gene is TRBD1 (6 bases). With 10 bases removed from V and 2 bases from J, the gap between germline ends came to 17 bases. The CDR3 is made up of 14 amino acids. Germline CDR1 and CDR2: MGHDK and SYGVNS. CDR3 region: CATKGVGVNTEAFF. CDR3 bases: TGTGCCACCAAGGGGGTGGGGGTCAACACTGAAGCTTTCTTT.

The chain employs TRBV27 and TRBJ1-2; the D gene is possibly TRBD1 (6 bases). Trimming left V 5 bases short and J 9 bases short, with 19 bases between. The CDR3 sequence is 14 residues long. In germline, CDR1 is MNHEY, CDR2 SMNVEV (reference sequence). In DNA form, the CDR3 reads TGTGCCAGCAGTCCGACCTCACAGGGCCGACGCTACACCTTC. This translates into CASSPTSQGRRYTF.